Below are 19 T cell receptor beta chains sequenced from a single sample in a study of shared clonotypes between healthy human individuals. Naive-designated CD8 cells lacked CD45RO, were positively enriched for CCR7, and omitted terminally differentiated effector memory CD45RA+ cells. Measured with immunoSEQ multiplex PCR; TCRdb has only the in-frame clones, and not every one. This table has roughly 2.1 million clones, roughly 91% appearing once. The sequenced sample consisted of naive CD8+ T cells from PBMCs. Receptors were obtained from a man between 18 and 35 years old in good health. Some clones in this sample may be carry-over from other donors' samples.

This clone was seen once. This chain connects TRBV4-1 to TRBJ1-2; D unclear. The CDR3 covers 17 residues. The germline CDR1 and CDR2 sequences are MGHRA and YSYEKL. With 0 bases removed from V and 4 bases from J, the gap between germline ends came to 18 bases. The CDR3 loop reads CASSQDRVAQILYGYTF. CDR3 bases: TGCGCCAGCAGCCAAGATCGGGTGGCGCAAATCCTCTATGGCTACACCTTC.

V and J are TRBV13 and TRBJ1-4; 8 positions match TRBD1. CDR1 is PRHDT, CDR2 FYEKMQ, per germline (reference sequence). This CDR3 comprises 16 residues. Trimming at V came to 0 bases and at J to 4 bases, leaving 4 bases not matched to a gene. CDR3 in DNA: TGTGCCAGCAGCTTAGGAGGACAGGGTCTTAATGAAAAACTGTTTTTT. Protein: CASSLGGQGLNEKLFF.

V and J are TRBV4-3 and TRBJ2-5; 10 positions match TRBD1. Germline V gene sequence: CDR1 LGHNA, CDR2 YSLEER. There are 17 residues in the CDR3. V lost 1 base to trimming and J lost 3 bases; unmatched junction nucleotides: 8. CDR3 loop: CASSQGPTGQGKETQYF. The CDR3 DNA reads as TGCGCCAGCAGCCAAGGACCCACGGGACAGGGGAAAGAGACCCAGTACTTC.

V gene TRBV27 combines with J gene TRBJ1-5, with D possibly TRBD1 on 6 matching bases. Germline loops: CDR1 MNHEY, CDR2 SMNVEV (reference sequence). The V end was cut by 4 bases, the J end by 4 bases, with 14 bases between. This CDR3 comprises 15 residues. The chain's CDR3 is CASSSRGTPNQPQHF. The CDR3 nucleotides read TGTGCCAGCAGTTCACGGGGGACACCTAATCAGCCCCAGCATTTT.

The chain has TRBV6-6 and TRBJ1-1; no definite D call. This CDR3 has 11 residues. Germline assignment: CDR1 MNHNY and CDR2 SVGAGI (reference sequence). V lost 6 bases to trimming and J lost 8 bases, with 10 bases between them. CDR3 sequence reads: CASSDLDEAFF. In nucleotides, the CDR3 is TGTGCCAGCAGCGACTTGGACGAAGCTTTCTTT.

V gene TRBV7-3 combines with J gene TRBJ1-2; no clear D gene. The CDR3 totals 17 residues. From germline, CDR1 is SGHTA and CDR2 FQGTGA. V lost 3 bases to trimming and J lost 8 bases, with 25 bases between them. The CDR3 here is CASSFGIPGGQIGGYTF. The CDR3 region has the DNA TGTGCCAGCAGCTTTGGTATCCCGGGAGGCCAAATTGGGGGCTACACCTTC.

This clone was counted a single time. The chain is built from TRBV10-3 and TRBJ2-7, with D uncertain. Germline V lookup: CDR1 ENHRY, CDR2 SYGVKD. V shed 3 bases and J shed 0 bases, with 9 bases lying between them. The CDR3 loop spans 14 amino acids. CDR3 coding DNA: TGTGCCATCAGTGACAGGTTGAGCTCCTACGAGCAGTACTTC. This translates into CAISDRLSSYEQYF.

The chain is built from TRBV2 and TRBJ1-2, with D uncertain. Germline V gene lookup returns CDR1 SNHLY and CDR2 FYNNEI. The CDR3 runs to 13 residues. V lost 6 bases, J lost 8 bases, and 16 bases lay in between. The CDR3 DNA reads as TGTGCCAGCAGCGCAAGGAACCCCAAGGGCTACACCTTC. Its protein is CASSARNPKGYTF. The variable domain in full, completed from reference TRBV2 and TRBJ1-2, reads EPEVTQTPSHQVTQMGQEVILRCVPISNHLYFYWYRQILGQKVEFLVSFYNNEISEKSEIFDDQFSVERPDGSNFTLKIRSTKLEDSAMYFCASSARNPKGYTFGSGTRLTVV.

V and J are TRBV2 and TRBJ1-1; D possibly corresponds to TRBD1 (6 bases). The CDR3 totals 13 residues. Germline lookup yields CDR1 SNHLY and CDR2 FYNNEI. Trimming pared 8 bases from V and 1 base from J, leaving 11 bases between. This chain's CDR3 is CASGDRTNTEAFF. In nucleotides, the CDR3 is TGTGCCAGCGGAGACAGGACGAACACTGAAGCTTTCTTT. Full variable domain (rest looked up from reference TRBV2 and TRBJ1-1): EPEVTQTPSHQVTQMGQEVILRCVPISNHLYFYWYRQILGQKVEFLVSFYNNEISEKSEIFDDQFSVERPDGSNFTLKIRSTKLEDSAMYFCASGDRTNTEAFFGQGTRLTVV.

The CDR3 DNA is TGTGCCAGCAGTTGGTATGGGGCCAACGTCCTGACTTTC. The encoded protein is CASSWYGANVLTF. The chain carries TRBV6-5 and TRBJ2-6; D gene uncertain. V gave up 4 bases and J gave up 3 bases, with 4 bases separating them. CDR1 and CDR2 (germline): MNHEY, SVGAGI. CDR3 length equals 13 residues.

The rearrangement uses TRBV2 and TRBJ2-2; 8 positions match TRBD2. Germline CDR1 reads SNHLY; CDR2 reads FYNNEI. Losses at the gene ends were 3 bases for V and 5 bases for J; bases not matched to a gene: 5. The CDR3 runs to 15 residues. The CDR3 DNA is TGTGCCAGCAGTGAGTCGGGAGGGGGAACCGGGGAGCTGTTTTTT. Its translation: CASSESGGGTGELFF.

On this clone itself: The sample contains more than one DNA sequence encoding this CDR3. This rearrangement joins TRBV7-6 to TRBJ1-1, with unresolved D. Germline CDR1 is SGHVS and CDR2 is FNYEAQ. The ends were cut back, 5 bases at V and 0 bases at J, with 10 bases in the middle. This CDR3 has 14 amino acids. CDR3 in amino acids: CASSAGRLNTEAFF. The CDR3 coding sequence is TGTGCCAGCAGCGCAGGACGGTTGAACACTGAAGCTTTCTTT.

The chain has TRBV7-2 and TRBJ1-2; D remains ambiguous. The V gene lost 1 base and the J gene lost 4 bases, with 7 bases spanning the gap. CDR3 length equals 13 residues. CDR1 SGHTA and CDR2 FQGNSA come from the germline V gene. The CDR3 loop is CASSLGVSYGYTF. The CDR3 nucleotides read TGTGCCAGCAGCTTAGGGGTGAGCTATGGCTACACCTTC. Combining the CDR3 with reference TRBV7-2 and TRBJ1-2 gives the whole variable domain GAGVSQSPSNKVTEKGKDVELRCDPISGHTALYWYRQSLGQGLEFLIYFQGNSAPDKSGLPSDRFSAERTGGSVSTLTIQRTQQEDSAVYLCASSLGVSYGYTFGSGTRLTVV.

This chain uses TRBV2 with TRBJ2-2; TRBD2 matches 10 bases. The CDR3 sequence is 16 residues long. With V trimmed by 5 bases and J by 3 bases, 6 bases remained unmatched. Germline CDR1 and CDR2: SNHLY and FYNNEI. DNA of the CDR3: TGTGCCAGCAGTCCCCGAGCGGGAGGGCACACCGGGGAGCTGTTTTTT. This sequence encodes CASSPRAGGHTGELFF. The full variable domain, its missing parts supplied by reference TRBV2 and TRBJ2-2, is EPEVTQTPSHQVTQMGQEVILRCVPISNHLYFYWYRQILGQKVEFLVSFYNNEISEKSEIFDDQFSVERPDGSNFTLKIRSTKLEDSAMYFCASSPRAGGHTGELFFGEGSRLTVL.

The chain combines TRBV13 with TRBJ2-7, with 7 bases lining up with TRBD1. This CDR3 region has 12 residues. J gave up 7 bases and V 5 bases, and 5 bases lay outside the gene matches. Per the germline V gene, CDR1 is PRHDT and CDR2 is FYEKMQ (reference sequence). CDR3 residues: CASSDRAREQYF. In DNA form, the CDR3 reads TGTGCCAGCAGCGACAGGGCCAGGGAGCAGTACTTC. Full variable domain (rest looked up from reference TRBV13 and TRBJ2-7): AAGVIQSPRHLIKEKRETATLKCYPIPRHDTVYWYQQGPGQDPQFLISFYEKMQSDKGSIPDRFSAQQFSDYHSELNMSSLELGDSALYFCASSDRAREQYFGPGTRLTVT.

The chain links TRBV27 to TRBJ1-2; a weak D match, TRBD1 (5 bases). The germline V gene has CDR1 MNHEY and CDR2 SMNVEV (reference sequence). V lost 0 bases and J lost 6, with 14 bases in between. This CDR3 has 15 residues. CDR3 nucleotide sequence: TGTGCCAGCAGTTTATCGCAGGGACCCCCTCATGGCTACACCTTC. Its protein is CASSLSQGPPHGYTF.

The genes are TRBV29-1 and TRBJ2-1; either TRBD1 or TRBD2 may supply D (5 bases each). V was shortened by 4 bases and J by 4 bases, with 17 bases between the two germline ends. Germline CDR1 and CDR2: SQVTM and ANQGSEA. The CDR3 runs to 15 residues. CDR3 bases: TGCAGCGTTGGGGTAGGGGACGGAATATACAATGAGCAGTTCTTC. This encodes CSVGVGDGIYNEQFF.

CDR3 protein: CASSFGDSPHPGYTF. The CDR3 region has the DNA TGTGCCAGCAGTTTTGGGGACTCACCTCACCCCGGCTACACCTTC. V usage is TRBV28 and J usage is TRBJ1-2, with a possible D match to TRBD1 (5 bases). V was shortened by 3 bases and J by 8 bases, with 19 bases between the two germline ends. The CDR3 is made up of 15 amino acids. Germline V gene data show CDR1 as MDHEN and CDR2 as SYDVKM.

This rearrangement joins TRBV27 to TRBJ2-1, with TRBD1 matching over 7 bases. The length of the CDR3 is 15 residues. The germline CDR1 and CDR2 sequences are MNHEY and SMNVEV (reference sequence). J was trimmed by 7 bases and V by 4 bases; bases with no gene match: 10. The CDR3 sequence: CASSWDSHPVNEQFF. For the CDR3, the DNA is TGTGCCAGCAGTTGGGACAGCCACCCGGTGAATGAGCAGTTCTTC.